These T cell receptor beta chains were read from a single sample in a study of cytomegalovirus exposure and HLA in healthy donors. Clones were read by immunoSEQ multiplex PCR, and TCRdb kept only the in-frame ones, dropping some. This table holds around 180,000 clones, roughly 90% found once. Source material: PBMCs. The receptor source for this set is a girl under three years old in good health and CMV-seronegative. Both conserved end residues are part of each CDR3. The D gene is left open where the match is weak. Not every row has a clone size; where given, it reads once, few, many or a size class.

>few|TRBV29-1|TRBJ2-3|-|13
CSVGGKITDTQYF
TGCAGCGTTGGCGGGAAAATCACAGATACGCAGTATTTT
>-|TRBV2|TRBJ2-5|TRBD1|12
CASTGGIETQYF
TGTGCCAGCACAGGGGGCATTGAGACCCAGTACTTC
>-|TRBV30|TRBJ2-1|TRBD2|19
CAWRAGGGGGPSSYNEQFF
TGTGCCTGGAGGGCCGGGGGTGGCGGGGGGCCGAGCTCCTACAATGAGCAGTTCTTC
>-|TRBV6-5|TRBJ2-7|-|15
CASRRQISHLYEQYF
TGTGCCAGCAGGCGACAGATTTCCCATCTCTACGAGCAGTACTTC
>-|TRBV30|TRBJ2-5|-|12
CAWRDTQETQYF
TGTGCCTGGAGGGACACACAAGAGACCCAGTACTTC
>-|TRBV11-2|TRBJ2-7|-|14
CASSSPLRAYEQYF
TGTGCCAGCAGCTCCCCTCTGAGGGCCTACGAGCAGTACTTC
>-|TRBV27|TRBJ2-7|-|13
CASSLTYRYEQYF
TGTGCCAGCAGTTTAACTTACCGCTACGAGCAGTACTTC
>-|TRBV6-1|TRBJ2-1|-|14
CASSVFVEINEQFF
TGTGCCAGCAGTGTTTTTGTAGAAATAAATGAGCAGTTCTTC
>-|TRBV7-8|TRBJ2-1|-|16
CASSLAGGAVYNEQFF
TGTGCCAGCAGCTTAGCGGGGGGGGCCGTTTACAATGAGCAGTTCTTC
>-|TRBV5-6|TRBJ2-7|TRBD1|13
CASSYRQGYEQYF
TGTGCCAGCAGCTATCGACAGGGCTACGAGCAGTACTTC
>-|TRBV5-1|TRBJ1-6|TRBD1|16
CASSLHPGQGNSPLHF
TGCGCCAGCAGTCTCCACCCGGGACAGGGGAATTCACCCCTCCACTTT
>-|TRBV21-1|TRBJ2-5|-|14
CASSKGQYQETQYF
TGTGCCAGCAGCAAAGGACAGTACCAAGAGACCCAGTACTTC
>few|TRBV5-1|TRBJ1-3|-|15
CASSLDPVSGNTIYF
TGCGCCAGCAGCTTGGATCCTGTCTCTGGAAACACCATATATTTT
>-|TRBV10-2|TRBJ1-2|-|14
CASSEVGEAIGYTF
TGCGCCAGCAGTGAAGTCGGGGAGGCGATCGGCTACACCTTC
>-|TRBV5-4|TRBJ2-5|-|15
CASSTSGGIEETQYF
TGTGCCAGCAGCACCTCGGGGGGCATAGAAGAGACCCAGTACTTC
>-|TRBV21-1|TRBJ2-1|-|17
CASSKATSGVSYNEQFF
TGTGCCAGCAGCAAAGCGACTAGCGGGGTTTCCTACAATGAGCAGTTCTTC
>few|TRBV25-1|TRBJ2-3|TRBD2|17
CASSVTGTSGGTDTQYF
TGTGCCAGCAGTGTCACCGGGACTAGCGGGGGCACAGATACGCAGTATTTT
>-|TRBV6-6|TRBJ1-5|TRBD1|15
CASTELDRGKQPQHF
TGTGCCAGCACCGAATTAGACAGGGGAAAGCAGCCCCAGCATTTT
>-|TRBV5-5|TRBJ1-2|-|13
CASSLGGAGGYTF
TGTGCCAGCAGCTTAGGAGGAGCCGGCGGCTACACCTTC
>-|TRBV5-4|TRBJ2-4|TRBD2|20
CASSPAGTSGSQKAKNIQYF
TGTGCCAGCAGCCCGGCGGGGACTAGCGGGAGTCAGAAGGCCAAAAACATTCAGTACTTC
>-|TRBV18|TRBJ2-7|TRBD2|13
CASSQRGGYEQYF
TGTGCCAGCTCACAGCGGGGGGGATACGAGCAGTACTTC
>-|TRBV10-1|TRBJ1-1|-|15
CASSESGQLGTEAFF
TGCGCCAGCAGTGAGTCAGGACAGTTGGGCACTGAAGCTTTCTTT
>-|TRBV2|TRBJ2-3|-|14
CASTLAGITDTQYF
TGTGCCAGTACATTGGCGGGGATCACAGATACGCAGTATTTT
>few|TRBV27|TRBJ1-2|-|14
CASSLVGHPYGYTF
TGTGCCAGCAGTTTGGTGGGACACCCCTATGGCTACACCTTC
>-|TRBV7-2|TRBJ1-5|-|15
CASSLVPGSNQPQHF
TGTGCCAGCAGCTTAGTCCCCGGGAGCAATCAGCCCCAGCATTTT
>-|TRBV27|TRBJ2-1|TRBD1|14
CASSPGGLGHEQFF
TGTGCCAGCAGTCCAGGGGGCCTGGGGCATGAGCAGTTCTTC
>-|TRBV7-8|TRBJ2-1|TRBD2|18
CASSTGTSGSGSYNEQFF
TGTGCCAGCAGCACCGGGACTAGCGGGAGTGGGTCCTACAATGAGCAGTTCTTC
>few|TRBV19|TRBJ2-3|-|13
CASRGAAVDTQYF
TGTGCCAGTAGAGGGGCTGCGGTAGATACGCAGTATTTT
>-|TRBV4-1|TRBJ2-7|TRBD1|18
CASSQGGTGGVSSYEQYF
TGCGCCAGCAGCCAAGGGGGGACAGGGGGCGTTTCCTCCTACGAGCAGTACTTC
>-|TRBV18|TRBJ2-3|-|16
CASSPVGGSSTDTQYF
TGTGCCAGCTCACCAGTAGGGGGTTCTAGCACAGATACGCAGTATTTT
>once|TRBV7-9|TRBJ1-5|-|12
CSSRQGGQPQHF
TGTTCCAGCAGGCAGGGAGGACAGCCCCAGCATTTT
>-|TRBV30|TRBJ1-1|-|15
CAWSVWRQWNTEAFF
TGTGCCTGGAGTGTATGGAGACAGTGGAACACTGAAGCTTTCTTT
>once|TRBV5-6|TRBJ1-1|TRBD1|15
CASSLTGVGSTEAFF
TGTGCCAGCAGCTTGACAGGGGTAGGGAGCACTGAAGCTTTCTTT
>-|TRBV27|TRBJ2-7|TRBD2|16
CASSPLAGRRDGEQYF
TGTGCCAGCAGTCCCTTGGCCGGGAGGCGAGATGGGGAGCAGTACTTC
>-|TRBV19|TRBJ2-6|TRBD1|15
CASKDRGRGANVLTF
TGTGCCAGTAAGGACAGGGGGCGCGGGGCCAACGTCCTGACTTTC
>-|TRBV7-2|TRBJ2-5|-|15
CASSLVGQPQETQYF
TGTGCCAGCAGCTTAGTGGGGCAACCTCAAGAGACCCAGTACTTC
>-|TRBV27|TRBJ2-7|TRBD2|19
CASSLRTSGSSLGFYEQYF
TGTGCCAGCAGCCTCCGGACTAGCGGGAGTTCACTTGGGTTTTACGAGCAGTACTTC
>-|TRBV5-1|TRBJ2-3|TRBD1|16
CASSSNRGHFTDTQYF
TGCGCCAGCAGCTCAAACAGGGGGCACTTCACAGATACGCAGTATTTT
>-|TRBV6-1|TRBJ1-2|TRBD1|14
CASSPDRVGYGYTF
TGTGCCAGCAGTCCAGACAGGGTGGGCTATGGCTACACCTTC
>-|TRBV30|TRBJ2-1|-|17
CAWRTGLPPTIYNEQFF
TGTGCCTGGAGAACAGGCCTCCCACCTACCATTTACAATGAGCAGTTCTTC
>-|TRBV6-5|TRBJ2-2|-|16
CASSYSPSLGAEELFF
TGTGCCAGCAGTTACTCGCCGTCGCTCGGTGCCGAGGAGCTGTTTTTT
>-|TRBV19|TRBJ2-3|-|14
CASSMLGDTDTQYF
TGTGCCAGTAGTATGCTCGGAGACACAGATACGCAGTATTTT
>-|TRBV2|TRBJ2-1|TRBD2|14
CASRVRERYNEQFF
TGTGCCAGCAGGGTGCGGGAGCGGTACAATGAGCAGTTCTTC
>-|TRBV7-9|TRBJ2-3|-|15
CASSLAISATDTQYF
TGTGCCAGCAGCTTAGCGATCAGCGCCACAGATACGCAGTATTTT
>-|TRBV9|TRBJ2-1|TRBD2|14
CASSSSGRGDEQFF
TGTGCCAGCAGCTCCAGCGGGAGGGGCGATGAGCAGTTCTTC
>-|TRBV11-2|TRBJ2-7|TRBD2|16
CASSLDGAGGPYEQYF
TGTGCCAGCAGCTTAGACGGTGCGGGAGGGCCTTACGAGCAGTACTTC
>once|TRBV29-1|TRBJ1-2|-|10
CRPRGNGYTF
TGCCGTCCCCGGGGAAATGGCTACACCTTC
>-|TRBV7-9|TRBJ2-1|-|13
CASSLVGADEQFF
TGTGCCAGCAGCTTAGTGGGGGCTGATGAGCAGTTCTTC
>-|TRBV5-5|TRBJ1-5|-|14
CASSLRGGWEPQHF
TGTGCCAGCAGCTTGAGGGGGGGGTGGGAGCCCCAGCATTTT
>-|TRBV6-1|TRBJ2-5|-|13
CASSEGVQETQYF
TGTGCCAGCAGTGAGGGAGTACAAGAGACCCAGTACTTC
>-|TRBV7-6|TRBJ2-1|TRBD1|13
CASVDRAYNEQFF
TGTGCCAGCGTGGACAGGGCCTACAATGAGCAGTTCTTC
>few|TRBV4-1|TRBJ2-7|TRBD2|15
CASSQVRGGIYEQYF
TGCGCCAGCAGCCAAGTGCGGGGGGGGATCTACGAGCAGTACTTC